The rows below give T cell receptor beta chains drawn from one sample of a study of beta chain features in type 1 diabetes. Some clones are missing from TCRdb's copy, which holds only in-frame ones; the method was immunoSEQ multiplex PCR. This sample has around 140,000 clones, with 9.7% found just once. The sample taken for sequencing was central memory CD4+ T cells from blood. The receptor set was obtained from a woman aged 40 to 50 in good health. Each CDR3 is given with its conserved first and last residue. D genes are given only for firm matches. Not every row has a clone size; where given, it reads once, few, many or a size class.

j_call | clone_size | d_call | v_call | cdr3_aa | cdr3_nt
TRBJ1-5 | few | - | TRBV5-6 | CASSLEEFQPQHF | TGTGCCAGCAGCTTGGAAGAGTTCCAGCCCCAGCATTTT
TRBJ1-4 | - | - | TRBV29-1 | CSAGGEEKLFF | TGCAGCGCGGGGGGGGAGGAAAAACTGTTTTTT
TRBJ1-2 | - | - | TRBV21-1 | CASSGTARGYTF | TGTGCCAGCAGTGGGACAGCGCGGGGCTACACCTTC
TRBJ1-5 | - | TRBD1 | TRBV10-3 | CAISRDREGPSNQPQHF | TGTGCCATCAGCCGGGACAGAGAAGGACCTAGCAATCAGCCCCAGCATTTT
TRBJ2-3 | few | - | TRBV7-2 | CASSLSGGTDTQYF | TGTGCCAGCAGCTTATCCGGGGGCACAGATACGCAGTATTTT
TRBJ1-1 | - | TRBD1 | TRBV28 | CATLPGQGHTEAFF | TGTGCCACCCTACCGGGACAGGGGCACACTGAAGCTTTCTTT
TRBJ2-1 | few | - | TRBV7-2 | CASSLIGEQFF | TGTGCCAGCAGCTTGATCGGTGAGCAGTTCTTC
TRBJ1-3 | few | - | TRBV4-3 | CASSQDPGSGNTIYF | TGCGCCAGCAGCCAAGACCCGGGATCTGGAAACACCATATATTTT
TRBJ2-3 | few | - | TRBV20-1 | CSASSGYTQYF | TGCAGTGCTAGTTCCGGGTATACGCAGTATTTT
TRBJ2-7 | many | TRBD1 | TRBV7-9 | CASSRGLVGEQYF | TGTGCCAGCAGCAGGGGGCTCGTGGGAGAGCAGTACTTC
TRBJ2-5 | - | TRBD1 | TRBV25-1 | CASSEGARGNQETQYF | TGTGCCAGCAGTGAAGGGGCCAGGGGGAATCAAGAGACCCAGTACTTC
TRBJ2-3 | few | TRBD1 | TRBV4-3 | CASSQESGGDTQYF | TGCGCCAGCAGCCAAGAATCAGGGGGAGATACGCAGTATTTT
TRBJ2-5 | few | - | TRBV7-2 | CASSLVGLLSSWETQYF | TGTGCCAGCAGCTTAGTCGGTCTCCTTAGCTCGTGGGAGACCCAGTACTTC
TRBJ1-2 | - | - | TRBV27 | CASSLKGGNYGYTF | TGTGCCAGCAGTCTAAAGGGGGGGAACTATGGCTACACCTTC
TRBJ2-1 | - | TRBD1 | TRBV15 | CATSRGGQGGYNEQFF | TGTGCCACCAGCAGAGGGGGACAGGGGGGCTACAATGAGCAGTTCTTC
TRBJ2-3 | many | - | TRBV6-5 | CASRIGGATDTQYF | TGTGCCAGCAGGATAGGGGGGGCGACAGATACGCAGTATTTT